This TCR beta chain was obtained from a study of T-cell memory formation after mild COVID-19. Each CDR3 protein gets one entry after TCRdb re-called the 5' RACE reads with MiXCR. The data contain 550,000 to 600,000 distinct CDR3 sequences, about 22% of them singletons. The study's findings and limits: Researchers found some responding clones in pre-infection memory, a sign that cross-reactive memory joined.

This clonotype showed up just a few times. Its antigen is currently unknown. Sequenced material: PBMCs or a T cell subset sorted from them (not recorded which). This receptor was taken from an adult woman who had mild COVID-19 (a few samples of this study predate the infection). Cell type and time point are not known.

This CDR3 reads CSARDEGSGETQYF. In DNA, the CDR3 is TGCAGTGCTAGAGATGAGGGGTCAGGAGAGACCCAGTACTTC. The chain links TRBV20-1 to TRBJ2-5; D might be TRBD1 or TRBD2, each matching 5 bases. This CDR3 comprises 14 residues. CDR1 is DFQATT and CDR2 is SNEGSKA in the germline V gene (reference sequence). The V end lost 0 bases, the J end lost 4 bases, and 12 bases lay between the germline ends.